The 7 T cell receptor beta chains reported below all come from one sample, sequenced in a study of blood T cells in healthy people across ages (dated by TCRdb to between 2014 and 2016). The library was built by means of 5' RACE. Sequenced on an Illumina HiSeq 2500. A second PCR of about 7 to 12 cycles was run with a J-beta primer mix and a sample-barcoded 5' primer. Using fastp trimming at Q25 and MiXCR clonotype assembly, TCRdb reanalyzed the public sequencing data and kept in-frame beta chains. Every distinct CDR3 protein forms one entry, paired with its most common genes and DNA. Here the sample has about 670,000 distinct CDR3 sequences; 35% to 50% occur a single time. The top ten clonotypes cover about 32% of the sample. Sequencing used blood. These receptors all come from a man of 80 years or more in good health.

This chain connects TRBV20-1 to TRBJ2-1; 8 positions match TRBD2. This CDR3 has 15 amino acids. The junction had 3 bases not matched to a gene; V was cut back by 0 bases and J by 2 bases. Germline loops: CDR1 DFQATT, CDR2 SNEGSKA (reference sequence). The chain's CDR3 is CSARDGGLAYNEQFF. Written as DNA, the CDR3 is TGCAGTGCTAGAGATGGGGGACTAGCCTACAATGAGCAGTTCTTC.

This clonotype was counted at least ten times. The genes are TRBV7-9 and TRBJ2-1; 7 nucleotides agree with TRBD2. CDR1 and CDR2 from the germline V gene are SEHNR and FQNEAQ (reference sequence). V lost 2 bases to trimming and J lost 6 bases; unmatched junction nucleotides: 10. CDR3 length: 16 residues. Written as DNA, the CDR3 is TGTGCCAGCAGCTTAATTGCGGGGGTTACGTTCAATGAGCAGTTCTTC. This sequence encodes CASSLIAGVTFNEQFF. Full variable domain (missing parts from reference TRBV7-9 and TRBJ2-1): DTGVSQNPRHKITKRGQNVTFRCDPISEHNRLYWYRQTLGQGPEFLTYFQNEAQLEKSRLLSDRFSAERPKGSFSTLEIQRTEQGDSAMYLCASSLIAGVTFNEQFFGPGTRLTVL.

The chain has TRBV4-1 and TRBJ1-6; D may be TRBD1 (5 bases). V lost 3 bases to trimming and J lost 10 bases, with 22 bases between them. CDR3 length equals 17 residues. CDR1 is MGHRA and CDR2 is YSYEKL in the germline V gene. The CDR3 DNA follows: TGCGCCAGCAGCCATGACTCTGGGACTGGCCTTTTATCACCCCTCCACTTT. As protein: CASSHDSGTGLLSPLHF.

This CDR3 is CASSRPSGADTQYF. The DNA for the CDR3 is TGTGCCAGCTCCCGGCCTAGCGGGGCAGATACGCAGTATTTT. The gene calls are TRBV18 and TRBJ2-3; 9 bases are a match to TRBD2. V lost 6 bases and J lost 4; bases outside the gene matches: 5. The CDR3 is made up of 14 amino acids. CDR1 is KGHSH, CDR2 LQKENI, per germline.

This clonotype turned up a few times. The chain couples TRBV6-2 or TRBV6-3 to TRBJ2-2, with 8 bases aligning to TRBD2. The CDR3 length is 15 residues. Germline V gene data show CDR1 as MNHEY and CDR2 as SVGEGT. The CDR3 DNA reads TGTGCAGCGGGGGCCACATTCCTCAACACCGGGGAGCTGTTTTTT. Residues: CAAGATFLNTGELFF.

V gene TRBV12-3 or TRBV12-4 combines with J gene TRBJ2-4, with D hard to call. There are 14 residues in the CDR3. Trimming took off 5 bases at V and 2 bases at J, with 10 bases between the two ends. CDR3 nucleotides: TGTGCCAGCAGTATCCCCGGAACCAAAAACATTCAGTACTTC. This encodes CASSIPGTKNIQYF.

This clonotype was counted between two and nine times. This chain joins TRBV6-2 or TRBV6-3 and TRBJ2-2; no definite D call. The V gene's germline CDR1 is MNHEY and CDR2 SVGEGT. Between the trimmed V and J ends, which lost 1 base and 2 bases, there was a span of 8 bases. The CDR3 runs 15 residues. The CDR3 DNA reads TGTGCCAGCAGTTACTGGTCAGCAAACACCGGGGAGCTGTTTTTT. Protein: CASSYWSANTGELFF.